This note documents a single T cell receptor (beta chain) sequence. Its target is unknown. Noted treatment: approximately 18 received Ad26.COV2.S at low or high dose, single or two shots; a few received placebo; per-sample allocation not given. Sampling was performed 63 days after the first vaccine or placebo injection. Donation came from an adult in Boston who was aged 18-55 years. These data originate in a study of Ad26.COV2.S vaccination and SARS-CoV-2 variants. Notes on the study in general: Breadth, reportedly substantial, characterized the spike-specific CD8+ and CD4+ T cell responses after vaccination.

Repertoires were generated with immunoSEQ multiplex PCR, while TCRdb's copy carries only in-frame clones and drops some. The repertoire consists of 440,000 or so clones, with roughly 88% occurring once and the leading ten covering less than 4.5%. The V and J ends lost 2 bases and 1 base, in that order; junction bases with no gene match: 8. The CDR3 totals 16 residues. Germline CDR1 is SGHRS and CDR2 is YFSETQ. The chain joins TRBV5-1 to TRBJ2-5; 7 bases are shared with TRBD2. This specimen consisted of peripheral blood, obtained in a trial of Ad26.COV2.S vaccine versus placebo. The origin of this receptor is a person aged 18-65 years who received the Ad26.COV2.S COVID-19 vaccine or a placebo. The CDR3 protein is CASSFPKAGLQETQYF. In DNA form, the CDR3 reads TGCGCCAGCAGCTTCCCTAAAGCGGGACTCCAAGAGACCCAGTACTTC. Based on the CDR3 plus reference TRBV5-1 and TRBJ2-5, the full variable domain is KAGVTQTPRYLIKTRGQQVTLSCSPISGHRSVSWYQQTPGQGLQFLFEYFSETQRNKGNFPGRFSGRQFSNSRSEMNVSTLELGDSALYLCASSFPKAGLQETQYFGPGTRLLVL.